The present T cell receptor beta chain was sequenced within a study of blood T cell repertoires in COVID-19 (dated by TCRdb to 2020 to 2022). In the study overall: The collaborator samples originated in the United States, Italy and Spain and spanned the acute and convalescent phases of COVID-19. The material from the prospective study consisted of cDNA or gDNA derived from T cells, B-cell-depleted T cells, or PBMCs. Subjects who had been exposed to COVID-19, were actively infected with it, or had recovered from it provided the deeply sampled blood TCRbeta repertoires that made up the dataset. The repertoires were made available in a free public database intended to serve as a resource for research on the immune response to SARS-CoV-2. The samples were drawn from the first 160 participants of the ongoing ImmuneRACE study and from 1,254 subjects provided by 6 global collaborators. Nearly every sample came with metadata listing a de-identified subject ID, COVID-19 status, age in years and sex. Where available, HLA class I and class II types were taken from metadata supplied by the sample provider and were not determined by assay-based typing. The paper's findings and limits, for the study overall: The quantity of clinical and demographic metadata differed by source and by participant and was supplied without curation.

Trimming accounts for 4 bases at V and 6 bases at J, while the number of junction bases matched to no gene is 8. As encoded in the germline V gene (reference sequence), CDR1 is LGHDT while CDR2 is YNNKEL. From the cysteine through the phenylalanine, the CDR3 covers 14 amino acids. The CDR3 DNA has 42 bases and is translated from base 1. This clone was counted only a few times. No cognate antigen has been identified for it. No base quality values were provided; no much bigger clone lies one nucleotide off. Whole blood was collected in K2EDTA tubes by collaborating institutions according to the institutions' own protocols. Collaborator samples were shipped for TCRbeta analysis as frozen whole blood, isolated PBMCs, or DNA extracted from either sample type. TCRbeta CDR3 regions were amplified from genomic DNA using the immunoSEQ Assay, a bias-controlled multiplex PCR. The original methods were these. Within the assay, amplification of reference gene primers was used to estimate how many nucleated cells each sample contained. To quantify the absolute abundance of each unique TCRbeta CDR3 rearrangement, sequence reads were collapsed and filtered. For each sample, productive Simpson clonality was calculated by taking the square root of Simpson's diversity index across productive rearrangements. TCRdb limited this immuneACCESS table to in-frame rearrangements with V and J called. A share of clones is missing; checked studies link under half to unresolved V genes, and the rest is unexplained. Clone size and the V and J calls come from that table; the DNA yielded D and trimming. Recorded for this sample are more than 250,000 clones; over 75% of them occurred a single time. The ten largest clones add up to approximately 9% of the sample.

This receptor was identified in a human donor in a cohort sampled during active COVID-19. In this chain, TRBV3-1 (or the pseudogene TRBV3-2) is recombined with TRBJ1-2; 7 central nucleotides agree with TRBD1. Specimen: peripheral blood. The CDR3 here reads CASSPSGQVHGYTF. The DNA sequence is as follows: TGTGCCAGCAGCCCCTCCGGACAGGTCCATGGCTACACCTTC.